What follows are 12 T cell receptor beta chains derived from one specimen sequenced in a study of cytomegalovirus exposure and HLA in healthy donors. The primer mix had 60 Vbeta and 13 Jbeta primers. TCRdb keeps only in-frame clones here, not all; method: immunoSEQ multiplex PCR. The table shows under 110,000 clones, with roughly 80% occurring only once. Material: PBMCs. The receptors derive from a man aged 55 to 70 in good health and CMV-seronegative.

The genes are TRBV19 and TRBJ1-1, with TRBD1 identical over 7 bases. The germline CDR1 and CDR2 sequences are LNHDA and SQIVND (reference sequence). V was pared by 4 bases and J by 1 base, with 3 bases of the junction left unmatched. This CDR3 contains 14 residues. The CDR3 coding sequence is TGTGCCAGTAGTAGGGCAGGGGGGAACACTGAAGCTTTCTTT. It codes for CASSRAGGNTEAFF.

The chain carries TRBV27 and TRBJ2-7; no definite D call. Germline CDR1 reads MNHEY; CDR2 reads SMNVEV (reference sequence). CDR3 length equals 13 residues. V shed 6 bases and J shed 3 bases, with 12 bases lying between them. The CDR3 coding sequence is TGTGCCAGCAGCCCCGACGGCTACTACGAGCAGTACGTC. Translation: CASSPDGYYEQYV.

The count of this clone is one. The J gene is TRBJ2-1, the V gene TRBV5-4; TRBD1 matches at 8 bases. The germline V gene has CDR1 SGHNT and CDR2 YYREEE (reference sequence). The CDR3 has 16 amino acids. The V and J ends lost 5 bases and 3 bases, in that order; junction bases with no gene match: 10. CDR3 residues: CASSNGRDRIYNEQFF. The DNA of the CDR3 is TGTGCCAGCAGTAACGGCCGGGACAGGATCTACAATGAGCAGTTCTTC.

V usage is TRBV4-2 and J usage is TRBJ1-2; weak D call: TRBD1 (5 bases). CDR1 LGHNA and CDR2 YNFKEQ come from the germline V gene. V shed 0 bases and J shed 1 base, with 12 bases lying between them. The CDR3 sequence is 16 residues long. CDR3 protein: CASSQDVYGGNYGYTF. CDR3 nucleotides: TGTGCCAGCAGCCAAGATGTCTACGGGGGTAACTATGGCTACACCTTC.

This sequence joins TRBV18 and TRBJ2-5; D possibly corresponds to TRBD1 (6 bases). Trimming stripped 4 bases from V and 1 base from J, with 13 bases between. Germline CDR1 reads KGHSH; CDR2 reads LQKENI. This CDR3 region has 15 residues. The CDR3 nucleotides are TGTGCCAGCTCACTTCTAGGGGGTCCCCAAGAGACCCAGTACTTC. It yields the protein CASSLLGGPQETQYF. Full variable domain (outside the CDR3, taken from reference TRBV18 and TRBJ2-5): NAGVMQNPRHLVRRRGQEARLRCSPMKGHSHVYWYRQLPEEGLKFMVYLQKENIIDESGMPKERFSAEFPKEGPSILRIQQVVRGDSAAYFCASSLLGGPQETQYFGPGTRLLVL.

The chain couples TRBV30 to TRBJ1-4; the D is unclear. The CDR3 has 13 residues. V shed 0 bases and J shed 8 bases, with 10 bases lying between them. The V gene's germline CDR1 is GTSNPN and CDR2 SVGIG (reference sequence). This CDR3 reads CAWSVNFWEKLFF. The DNA of the CDR3 is TGTGCCTGGAGTGTTAACTTTTGGGAAAAACTGTTTTTT.

Here the CDR3 DNA reads TGTGCCAGCAGCTTTGGCAGGACACTTAGCACAGATACGCAGTATTTT. It yields the protein CASSFGRTLSTDTQYF. The chain employs TRBV11-3 and TRBJ2-3; D is possibly TRBD1 (5 bases). Germline V gives CDR1 SGHNT, CDR2 YENEEA. The CDR3 length is 16 residues. Deletions cut 3 bases from V and 0 bases from J, with 13 bases between.

The chain links TRBV2 to TRBJ2-2, with unresolved D. This CDR3 comprises 12 residues. The germline V gene encodes CDR1 SNHLY and CDR2 FYNNEI. Deletions cut 6 bases from V and 5 bases from J, with 7 bases between. The DNA for the CDR3 is TGTGCCAGCAGGTACTATACCGGGGAGCTGTTTTTT. Translation gives CASRYYTGELFF. The full variable domain, rest sourced from reference TRBV2 and TRBJ2-2, is EPEVTQTPSHQVTQMGQEVILRCVPISNHLYFYWYRQILGQKVEFLVSFYNNEISEKSEIFDDQFSVERPDGSNFTLKIRSTKLEDSAMYFCASRYYTGELFFGEGSRLTVL.

The chain combines TRBV19 with TRBJ1-1, with D unclear. Trimming removed 3 bases at V and 0 bases at J, with 8 bases between. The V gene's germline CDR1 is LNHDA and CDR2 SQIVND (reference sequence). The CDR3 loop spans 14 amino acids. The CDR3 DNA follows: TGTGCCAGTAGTATTGGCCGTTTGAACACTGAAGCTTTCTTT. The encoded protein is CASSIGRLNTEAFF.

This clone was observed a few times. CDR3 nucleotide sequence: TGTGCCAGCAGTCCCCAGAGGGACCAAGAGACCCAGTACTTC. Translating it yields CASSPQRDQETQYF. The chain couples TRBV2 to TRBJ2-5, with TRBD2 as a possible D gene (5 bases). Germline-derived CDR1 and CDR2 are SNHLY and FYNNEI. With 5 bases removed from V and 0 bases from J, the gap between germline ends came to 10 bases. There are 14 residues in the CDR3.

The chain couples TRBV4-3 to TRBJ2-2; unclear D gene. Germline V gene sequence: CDR1 LGHNA, CDR2 YSLEER. This CDR3 comprises 14 residues. Between the trimmed V and J ends, which lost 6 bases and 1 base, there was a span of 9 bases. The CDR3 DNA reads TGCGCCAGCAGTATACAGTTGAACACCGGGGAGCTGTTTTTT. Translation: CASSIQLNTGELFF.

The CDR3 DNA sequence: TGTGCCAGTAGTATGGATGTTCAGGGCAGGAATCAGCCCCAGCATTTT. Protein product: CASSMDVQGRNQPQHF. This sequence joins TRBV19 and TRBJ1-5; the D gene is possibly TRBD1 (5 bases). Germline loops: CDR1 LNHDA, CDR2 SQIVND (reference sequence). The V end was cut by 3 bases, the J end by 4 bases, with 16 bases between. The CDR3 loop spans 16 amino acids. Full variable domain (remainder filled in from reference TRBV19 and TRBJ1-5): DGGITQSPKYLFRKEGQNVTLSCEQNLNHDAMYWYRQDPGQGLRLIYYSQIVNDFQKGDIAEGYSVSREKKESFPLTVTSAQKNPTAFYLCASSMDVQGRNQPQHFGDGTRLSIL.